The T cell receptor beta chain under discussion was sequenced for a study of control samples from healthy donors and cancer patients (dated by TCRdb to between 2020 and 2021). Deletion took 5 bases off V and 3 bases off J, with a span of 17 bases between the germline ends. Looking up the germline V gene (reference sequence) yields CDR1 MNHEY and CDR2 SMNVEV. The CDR3 has 16 amino acids, counting the end cysteine and phenylalanine. The DNA shown is the 48-base CDR3, in frame from base 1. Details on this clone: This receptor's antigen is unknown. Base qualities are not recorded, but no much larger clone differs from it by a single base.

Library method: the immunoSEQ multiplex PCR assay. What TCRdb holds here is the immuneACCESS table cut down to in-frame rearrangements. Part of the clones is not present; checked against another copy, under half of the missing clones reflect an unresolved V gene, and the others are unexplained. For this sample the table gives 120,000 or so clones, of which just under 95% were detected only once. The ten largest clonotypes hold around 3.6% of the sample. The sequenced material came from blood. This TCR came from a young man in good health. This receptor chain uses TRBV27 and TRBJ1-5; confidence is insufficient to name the D gene. The CDR3 loop reads CASSVAGWHTNQPQHF. The nucleotide sequence is given as TGTGCCAGCAGTGTGGCTGGTTGGCACACCAATCAGCCCCAGCATTTT.